This record looks at one T cell receptor beta chain sequence and its context. Its antigen is currently unknown. Different DNA sequences within this sample yield the same CDR3. The data originate from a study of memory CD4+ T cells and cytomegalovirus serostatus. About the research overall: This sample comes from healthy Belgian adults, 9 CMV seropositive, roughly 22 seronegative.

As handled by the study authors: After removing out-of-frame reads, 2 million to 2.5 million distinct TCRbeta sequences remained. TCRdb keeps only in-frame clones here, not all; method: immunoSEQ multiplex PCR. That table gives V, J and clone size, and the DNA gave D and trimming. The sample has some 58,000 clones; roughly three quarters are singletons. The CDR3 has 16 residues. Losses at the gene ends were 4 bases for V and 4 bases for J; bases not matched to a gene: 7. Germline loops: CDR1 MNHNY, CDR2 SVGAGI (reference sequence). Points from the study as a whole: Of 164 reported CMV TCRbeta sequences, under 70 were found in memory CD4+ repertoires. Suggested: most of the CMV-linked TCR signature lies in CD4+ memory cells.

Single viable CD3+CD4+CD8-CD45RO+ cells were sorted as the memory CD4+ T cells. The V call is TRBV6-6, the J call TRBJ2-7; TRBD2 matches 13 bases. The clonotype was recovered from an adult in good health and CMV-seronegative. Sequenced: memory CD4+ T cells from blood. CDR3 sequence reads: CASSSGLAGEGYEQYF. CDR3 nucleotide sequence: TGTGCCAGCAGTTCCGGACTAGCGGGAGAGGGTTACGAGCAGTACTTC.